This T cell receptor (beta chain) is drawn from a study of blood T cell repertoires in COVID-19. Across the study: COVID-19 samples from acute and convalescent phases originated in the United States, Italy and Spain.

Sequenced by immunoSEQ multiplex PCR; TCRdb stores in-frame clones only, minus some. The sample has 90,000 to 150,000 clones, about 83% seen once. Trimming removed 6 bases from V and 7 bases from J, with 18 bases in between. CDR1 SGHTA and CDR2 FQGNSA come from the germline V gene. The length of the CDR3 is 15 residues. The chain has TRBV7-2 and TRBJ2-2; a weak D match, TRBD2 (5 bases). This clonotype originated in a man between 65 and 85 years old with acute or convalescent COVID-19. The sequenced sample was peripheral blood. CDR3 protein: CASSAPGGFGGELFF. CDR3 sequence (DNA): TGTGCCAGCAGTGCCCCAGGAGGATTCGGCGGGGAGCTGTTTTTT.